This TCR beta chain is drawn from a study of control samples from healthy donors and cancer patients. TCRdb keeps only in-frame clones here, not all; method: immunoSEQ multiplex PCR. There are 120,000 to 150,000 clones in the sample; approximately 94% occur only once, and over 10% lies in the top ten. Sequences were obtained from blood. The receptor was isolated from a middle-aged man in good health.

CDR3 sequence (DNA): TGTGCCAGTAGTATCTTGGGAGAAGGGGCCAACGTCCTGACTTTC. It codes for CASSILGEGANVLTF. The V gene is TRBV19, the J gene TRBJ2-6, with D maybe TRBD2 (5 bases). The V and J ends lost 3 bases and 4 bases respectively, with 10 bases between them. CDR3 length: 15 amino acids. Germline V gives CDR1 LNHDA, CDR2 SQIVND (reference sequence).